The 26 T cell receptor beta chains presented below share a single source sample, sequenced in a study of cytomegalovirus exposure and HLA in healthy donors (dated by TCRdb to the late 2010s). Libraries were constructed by the immunoSEQ multiplex PCR assay. For the multiplex PCR, a mixture combining 60 forward primers for TCR Vbeta segments and 13 reverse primers for TCR Jbeta segments was used. In TCRdb, the immuneACCESS table is reduced to in-frame sequences with V and J assigned. These tables do not hold every clone; where another copy was compared, an unresolved V gene accounts for under half, and the others remain unexplained. This sample gives roughly 110,000 clones in total; around 82% of them show up just once. The top ten constitute under 2% of the sample. Sequences were obtained from PBMCs. The receptors come from a man between 45 and 60 years old in good health and CMV-seronegative.

This clone has just one count. The chain employs TRBV7-6 and TRBJ2-1; D may be TRBD2 (5 bases). The CDR3 is 14 amino acids. Between the trimmed V and J ends, which lost 0 bases and 4 bases, there was a span of 7 bases. Germline values: CDR1 SGHVS, CDR2 FNYEAQ. CDR3 region: CASSLAEGYNEQFF. The CDR3 DNA reads TGTGCCAGCAGCTTAGCCGAGGGATACAATGAGCAGTTCTTC.

The chain combines TRBV19 with TRBJ2-5; D possibly corresponds to TRBD2 (5 bases). The germline V gene encodes CDR1 LNHDA and CDR2 SQIVND (reference sequence). Between the trimmed V and J ends, which lost 6 bases and 5 bases, there was a span of 16 bases. The CDR3 has 14 residues. The CDR3: CASRRRGRWETQYF. The CDR3 DNA sequence: TGTGCCAGTAGAAGACGGGGAAGGTGGGAGACCCAGTACTTC.

The CDR3 loop is CASSEYKRGGHEKLFF. The CDR3 region has the DNA TGTGCCAGCAGTGAATATAAAAGGGGAGGGCATGAAAAACTGTTTTTT. The V and J genes are TRBV25-1 and TRBJ1-4; D might be TRBD1 (5 bases). V shed 0 bases and J shed 6 bases, with 14 bases lying between them. Germline V gene data show CDR1 as MGHDK and CDR2 as SYGVNS. The CDR3 consists of 16 residues.

This chain uses TRBV4-1 with TRBJ2-3; 12 nucleotides align to TRBD2. The germline CDR1 and CDR2 sequences are MGHRA and YSYEKL. V gave up 1 base and J gave up 8 bases; unmatched junction bases: 13. The CDR3 contains 18 residues. The CDR3 DNA sequence: TGCGCCAGCAGCCAAGGCCCGCGGACTAGCGGGGTGGGGAGTACGCAGTATTTT. Encoded protein: CASSQGPRTSGVGSTQYF.

Notes on this clone: A read error may produce the germline difference seen at one junction end. The V call is TRBV7-2, the J call TRBJ1-2; a weak D match, TRBD1 (6 bases). The CDR3 length is 13 residues. CDR1 SGHTA and CDR2 FQGNSA come from the germline V gene. The CDR3 coding sequence is TGTGCCAGCAGCCTAGCCGGACAGATGGGCTACACCTTC. Translating it yields CASSLAGQMGYTF.

The V and J genes are TRBV7-9 and TRBJ1-4, with TRBD1 as a possible D gene (6 bases). The germline CDR1 and CDR2 sequences are SEHNR and FQNEAQ (reference sequence). This CDR3 has 13 amino acids. The V end lost 2 bases, the J end lost 7 bases, and 8 bases lay between the germline ends. The CDR3 sequence: CASSLQGLEKLFF. CDR3 in DNA: TGTGCCAGCAGCTTACAGGGGCTTGAAAAACTGTTTTTT. The complete variable domain, with remaining parts taken from reference TRBV7-9 and TRBJ1-4, reads DTGVSQNPRHKITKRGQNVTFRCDPISEHNRLYWYRQTLGQGPEFLTYFQNEAQLEKSRLLSDRFSAERPKGSFSTLEIQRTEQGDSAMYLCASSLQGLEKLFFGSGTQLSVL.

V is TRBV15 and J is TRBJ2-1, with 8 bases identical to TRBD2. The CDR3 length is 13 residues. V shed 5 bases, J shed 9 bases, and the junction held 6 bases outside the gene matches. Germline CDR1 LNHNV, CDR2 YYDKDF (reference sequence). The CDR3 sequence: CATSRGGVGEQFF. CDR3 nucleotide sequence: TGTGCCACCAGCCGGGGGGGCGTAGGTGAGCAGTTCTTC.

This clone was counted only a few times. This chain links TRBV5-5 with TRBJ2-1; TRBD2 matches 12 bases. V lost 6 bases and J lost 6; bases outside the gene matches: 7. The CDR3 has 15 amino acids. Germline lookup yields CDR1 SGHKS and CDR2 YYEKEE (reference sequence). CDR3 sequence: CASTLLAGGVNEQFF. The CDR3 DNA reads TGTGCCAGCACCCTCCTAGCGGGGGGGGTCAATGAGCAGTTCTTC. Together with reference TRBV5-5 and TRBJ2-1, the CDR3 gives the full variable domain: DAGVTQSPTHLIKTRGQQVTLRCSPISGHKSVSWYQQVLGQGPQFIFQYYEKEERGRGNFPDRFSARQFPNYSSELNVNALLLGDSALYLCASTLLAGGVNEQFFGPGTRLTVL.

This clone has only one observation. Other DNA sequences in the same sample also yield this CDR3. This chain uses TRBV30 with TRBJ1-3; TRBD1 agrees at 7 bases. This CDR3 region has 13 residues. V lost 4 bases, J lost 2 bases, and 2 bases stayed unmatched. CDR1 GTSNPN and CDR2 SVGIG come from the germline V gene (reference sequence). The CDR3 DNA reads TGTGCCTGGACTACAGGGGCTGGAAACACCATATATTTT. Encoded protein: CAWTTGAGNTIYF.

This clone was detected once. At one boundary the junction diverges from the germline segment, which might be a read error. J is TRBJ2-3 and V is TRBV7-9, with TRBD2 as a possible D gene (6 bases). This CDR3 comprises 19 residues. Looked up from germline, CDR1 is SEHNR and CDR2 is FQNEAQ (reference sequence). The CDR3 spells CSSSTSMTRDFPITDTQYF. The CDR3 DNA sequence: TGTTCCAGCAGCACCTCCATGACCCGGGACTTCCCCATCACAGATACGCAGTATTTT.

The chain links TRBV7-8 to TRBJ2-7, with 9 positions matching TRBD1. Germline loops: CDR1 SGHVS, CDR2 FQNEAQ. This CDR3 is built from 14 residues. After removal of 5 bases from V and 4 bases from J, the junction contained 6 bases not matched to a gene. CDR3 nucleotide sequence: TGTGCCAGCAGCCTACAGGGGGCGAAATACGAGCAGTACTTC. Its translation is CASSLQGAKYEQYF.

V is TRBV5-1 and J is TRBJ1-4; 10 bases line up with TRBD1. Germline lookup yields CDR1 SGHRS and CDR2 YFSETQ. V lost 1 base, J lost 8 bases, and 8 bases stayed unmatched. The CDR3 contains 16 residues. The CDR3: CASSLFAGTGDEKLFF. DNA of the CDR3: TGCGCCAGCAGCTTGTTTGCCGGGACAGGGGACGAAAAACTGTTTTTT. Looking up the rest from reference TRBV5-1 and TRBJ1-4 gives the full variable domain: KAGVTQTPRYLIKTRGQQVTLSCSPISGHRSVSWYQQTPGQGLQFLFEYFSETQRNKGNFPGRFSGRQFSNSRSEMNVSTLELGDSALYLCASSLFAGTGDEKLFFGSGTQLSVL.

The chain joins TRBV2 to TRBJ1-5; 8 positions match TRBD1. After removal of 9 bases from V and 1 base from J, the junction contained 5 bases not matched to a gene. CDR3 length equals 14 residues. Germline CDR1 is SNHLY and CDR2 is FYNNEI. The CDR3 DNA reads as TGTGCCAGTTCCAGGGGGCAGAGCAATCAGCCCCAGCATTTT. This sequence encodes CASSRGQSNQPQHF.

This chain joins TRBV19 and TRBJ1-1; D not resolved. V gave up 3 bases and J gave up 1 base, with 6 bases separating them. This CDR3 region has 13 residues. Germline assignment: CDR1 LNHDA and CDR2 SQIVND (reference sequence). The CDR3, as DNA: TGTGCCAGTAGTATTGGCTGGAACACTGAAGCTTTCTTT. Encoded protein: CASSIGWNTEAFF.

The chain employs TRBV28 and TRBJ1-5, with 10 bases fitting TRBD1. V shed 5 bases and J 2 bases; nucleotides not matched to a gene: 6. This CDR3 region has 16 residues. Germline V lookup: CDR1 MDHEN, CDR2 SYDVKM. CDR3 region: CASSPRTGGGNQPQHF. CDR3 bases: TGTGCCAGCAGTCCAAGGACAGGGGGGGGCAATCAGCCCCAGCATTTT. The whole variable domain, remainder taken from reference TRBV28 and TRBJ1-5, is DVKVTQSSRYLVKRTGEKVFLECVQDMDHENMFWYRQDPGLGLRLIYFSYDVKMKEKGDIPEGYSVSREKKERFSLILESASTNQTSMYLCASSPRTGGGNQPQHFGDGTRLSIL.

This clone has just a few counts. The chain is built from TRBV10-3 and TRBJ1-1, with TRBD1 identical over 8 bases. CDR3 length: 15 residues. The germline V gene has CDR1 ENHRY and CDR2 SYGVKD. Trimming took 11 bases from V and 1 from J; bases not matched to a gene: 12. The CDR3 DNA reads as TGTGCCCACGCCCCAGGACAGGGATCGAACACTGAAGCTTTCTTT. This translates into CAHAPGQGSNTEAFF.

The chain is built from TRBV9 and TRBJ1-2; D uncertain. The ends were cut back, 4 bases at V and 7 bases at J, with 8 bases in the middle. The CDR3 runs 11 residues. Germline V lookup: CDR1 SGDLS, CDR2 YYNGEE. CDR3 protein: CASSLSGGYTF. In nucleotides, the CDR3 is TGTGCCAGCAGCTTAAGCGGTGGCTACACCTTC.

The count of this clone is one. CDR3 in amino acids: CAISPGGNQPQHF. CDR3 DNA: TGTGCCATCAGTCCAGGGGGGAATCAGCCCCAGCATTTT. This chain uses TRBV10-3 with TRBJ1-5; 7 bases fit TRBD1. Unmatched junction bases numbered 2, after V lost 5 bases and J lost 4 bases. The CDR3 runs to 13 residues. The V gene's germline CDR1 is ENHRY and CDR2 SYGVKD.

The V and J genes are TRBV2 and TRBJ2-5; no reliable D call. The V gene lost 5 bases and the J gene lost 2 bases, with 3 bases spanning the gap. The length of the CDR3 is 11 residues. Looked up from germline, CDR1 is SNHLY and CDR2 is FYNNEI. The CDR3 nucleotides read TGTGCCAGCAGTTCACAAGAGACCCAGTACTTC. It yields the protein CASSSQETQYF.

The chain joins TRBV6-1 to TRBJ2-1; no clear D. The CDR3 runs 13 residues. In germline, CDR1 is MNHNS, CDR2 SASEGT. V gave up 7 bases and J gave up 5 bases, with 12 bases separating them. The CDR3 region is CASTVSTNNEQFF. Here the CDR3 DNA reads TGTGCCAGCACTGTTTCGACAAACAATGAGCAGTTCTTC.

The rearrangement links TRBV6-1 to TRBJ1-2; D may be TRBD1 (6 bases). With 6 bases removed from V and 10 bases from J, the gap between germline ends came to 18 bases. Germline loops: CDR1 MNHNS, CDR2 SASEGT. The CDR3 has 13 residues. CDR3 nucleotides: TGTGCCAGCAGACCTTCCCCCGGACAGCTCTACACCTTC. Translated, it gives CASRPSPGQLYTF.

This clone was detected a few times. An end of the junction does not agree with germline; a read error may underlie this. The V call is TRBV7-9, the J call TRBJ2-1; D unclear. Germline lookup yields CDR1 SEHNR and CDR2 FQNEAQ (reference sequence). This CDR3 is 16 amino acids long. The CDR3 DNA reads TGTTCCAGCAGCTTTGGTCACGGAGCCTCCTACAATGAGCAGTTCTTC. This gives the protein CSSSFGHGASYNEQFF. The full variable domain, rest sourced from reference TRBV7-9 and TRBJ2-1, is DTGVSQNPRHKITKRGQNVTFRCDPISEHNRLYWYRQTLGQGPEFLTYFQNEAQLEKSRLLSDRFSAERPKGSFSTLEIQRTEQGDSAMYLCSSSFGHGASYNEQFFGPGTRLTVL.

V is TRBV6-4 and J is TRBJ1-2, with TRBD1 as a possible D gene (6 bases). Germline values: CDR1 MRHNA, CDR2 SNTAGT. Trimming removed 6 bases from V and 8 bases from J, with 13 bases in between. The CDR3 extends over 12 amino acids. DNA of the CDR3: TGTGCCAGCAGGGGGGCCCAGGGGGGCTACACCTTC. This codes for CASRGAQGGYTF.

CDR3 sequence reads: CASSFTPGNTIYF. The CDR3 bases are TGTGCCAGCAGCTTCACACCGGGAAACACCATATATTTT. This chain joins TRBV7-9 and TRBJ1-3; D not resolved. Germline V gene sequence: CDR1 SEHNR, CDR2 FQNEAQ (reference sequence). This CDR3 has 13 residues. V was pared by 3 bases and J by 4 bases, with 7 bases between.

Here the CDR3 reads CASSTSGTANEKLFF. The CDR3 DNA follows: TGTGCCAGCAGCACGTCCGGGACAGCTAATGAAAAACTGTTTTTT. The chain is built from TRBV5-4 and TRBJ1-4; 7 bases line up with TRBD1. The V gene's germline CDR1 is SGHNT and CDR2 YYREEE (reference sequence). This CDR3 contains 15 residues. The junction had 6 bases not matched to a gene; V was cut back by 4 bases and J by 3 bases. The full variable domain, completed using reference TRBV5-4 and TRBJ1-4, is ETGVTQSPTHLIKTRGQQVTLRCSSQSGHNTVSWYQQALGQGPQFIFQYYREEENGRGNFPPRFSGLQFPNYSSELNVNALELDDSALYLCASSTSGTANEKLFFGSGTQLSVL.

This chain connects TRBV5-1 to TRBJ1-6, with D possibly matching TRBD1 (5 bases). V lost 0 bases and J lost 4, with 8 bases in between. From germline, CDR1 is SGHRS and CDR2 YFSETQ. The length of the CDR3 is 15 residues. CDR3 sequence reads: CASSLGGEYNSPLHF. The DNA for the CDR3 is TGCGCCAGCAGCTTGGGGGGGGAGTATAATTCACCCCTCCACTTT.